This T cell receptor (beta chain) was sequenced during a study of OX40 agonist ivuxolimab in advanced cancers. The wider study: Patients treated during dose escalation were battling hepatocellular carcinoma, melanoma, renal cell or head and neck cancer.

Clones were sequenced by immunoSEQ multiplex PCR, and TCRdb holds only the in-frame ones, with some missing. The data contain roughly 71,000 clones, about nine tenths of them seen just once; the ten biggest clones take up 0.8% to 1.3%. Per the germline V gene, CDR1 is SGHNT and CDR2 is YENEEA. This CDR3 has 15 amino acids. The germline V and J ends were trimmed by 4 bases and 2 bases, with 12 bases remaining between them. This TCR derives from an adult with an advanced solid tumor such as melanoma, head and neck, liver or kidney cancer. The specimen was CD4+ or CD8+ T cells sorted from blood, collected in a trial of the OX40 agonist ivuxolimab. The chain uses TRBV11-3 and TRBJ1-3, with D possibly TRBD1 on 5 matching bases. CDR3 nucleotide sequence: TGTGCCAGCAGCTGGGCCGGGGGTACTGGAAACACCATATATTTT. Protein: CASSWAGGTGNTIYF.